This T cell receptor beta chain is drawn from a study of CD8+CD57+ T cells in acquired aplastic anemia. Study-wide context: The average for DNA from sorted CD4+ and CD8+ cells was roughly 3 ug.

The CDR3 is 16 residues long. Germline loops: CDR1 SEHNR, CDR2 FQNEAQ (reference sequence). V was cut by 3 bases and J by 11 bases, with 25 bases left in between. Findings and limits, study-wide: Overlapping CD8+ CDR3 repertoires of patients and controls contained about 27 shared sequences. No significant patient-versus-control difference appeared in CD8+ Simpson's diversity.

Sequencing was done on patients that had shown CD8+CD57+ cell expansion by flow cytometry. The use of genomic DNA as template underpinned the TCR beta VDJ and CDR3 profiling. TCRdb called the reads again in MiXCR, with one record for every CDR3 protein. The table records roughly 250,000 distinct CDR3 sequences, 70% to 85% of them present only once. A word on this clonotype: Antigen: not known.

Input material: sorted CD4+, CD8+, or CD8+CD57+ T cells (not recorded which) from PBMCs. This receptor was obtained from a human donor with aplastic anemia. The rearrangement links TRBV7-9 to TRBJ1-2; D remains unclear. The DNA of the CDR3 is TGTGCCAGCAGCTTTACTAGCGCAATGAGCAGTTATTCGTACACCTTC. Residues: CASSFTSAMSSYSYTF.